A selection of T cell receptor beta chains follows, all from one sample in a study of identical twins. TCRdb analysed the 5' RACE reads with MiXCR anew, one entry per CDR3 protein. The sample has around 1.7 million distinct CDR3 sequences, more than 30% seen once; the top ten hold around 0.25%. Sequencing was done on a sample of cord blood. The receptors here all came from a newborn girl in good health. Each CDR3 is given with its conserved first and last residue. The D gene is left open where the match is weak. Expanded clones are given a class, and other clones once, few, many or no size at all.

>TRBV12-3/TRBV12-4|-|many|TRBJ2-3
TGTGCCAGCAGCTTTGAAGGAACAGATACGCAGTATTTT
CASSFEGTDTQYF
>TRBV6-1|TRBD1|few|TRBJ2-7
TGTGCCAGCAGTCAGAGGACAGGGTACGACGAGCAGTACTTC
CASSQRTGYDEQYF
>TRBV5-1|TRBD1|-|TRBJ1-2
TGCGCCAGCAGCTTGGCGGGACAGGTTTCCTATGGCTACACCTTC
CASSLAGQVSYGYTF
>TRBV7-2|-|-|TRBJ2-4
TGTGCCAGCAGCTTATCGGCACTCGTAGCCAAAAACATTCAGTACTTC
CASSLSALVAKNIQYF
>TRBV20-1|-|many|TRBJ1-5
TGCAGTGCTAGAGGCGGAGTGAATCAGCCCCAGCATTTT
CSARGGVNQPQHF
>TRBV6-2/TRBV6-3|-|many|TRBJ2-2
TGTGCCAGCAGGACAGCGAACACCGGGGAGCTGTTTTTT
CASRTANTGELFF
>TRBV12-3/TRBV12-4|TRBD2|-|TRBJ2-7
TGTGCCAGCAGTCCAAAACTAGCGGGGGGCGGTAATGAGCAGTACTTC
CASSPKLAGGGNEQYF
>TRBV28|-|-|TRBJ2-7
TGTGCCAGCAGTCGAAATATAAATACGGGGGAGCAGTACTTC
CASSRNINTGEQYF
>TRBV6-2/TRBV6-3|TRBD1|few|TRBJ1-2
TGTGCCAGCAGTTACGGGACAGCCGCTAACTATGGCTACACCTTC
CASSYGTAANYGYTF
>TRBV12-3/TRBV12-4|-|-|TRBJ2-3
TGTGCCAGCAGTTTGTGCTCAGATACGCAGTATTTT
CASSLCSDTQYF
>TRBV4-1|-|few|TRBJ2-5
TGCGCCAGCAGCCAGGGACTGGCTAGAGATGCCCAGTACTTC
CASSQGLARDAQYF
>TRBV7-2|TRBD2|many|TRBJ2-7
TGTGCCAGCAGCTTGTCTAGCGGTGATTCCTACGAGCAGTACTTC
CASSLSSGDSYEQYF
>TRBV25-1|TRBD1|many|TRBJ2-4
TGTGCCAGCATCCCGGGACAGGGATCAAACATTCAGTACTTC
CASIPGQGSNIQYF
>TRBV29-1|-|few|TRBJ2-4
TGCAGCGGTTCTGACAGGAGCAAAAACATTCAGTACTTC
CSGSDRSKNIQYF
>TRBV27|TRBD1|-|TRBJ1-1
TGTGCCAGCAGTTCCAGCGGAGGACAGGCCCAGGGAAGGCAGGCTTTCTTT
CASSSSGGQAQGRQAFF
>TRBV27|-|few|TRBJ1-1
TGTGCCAGCAGTCCGAGCCCGACCGGGAACACTGAAGCTTTCTTT
CASSPSPTGNTEAFF
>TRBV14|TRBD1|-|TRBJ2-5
TGTGCCAGCAGCAATACAGGGGGCCAAGAGACCCAGTACTTC
CASSNTGGQETQYF
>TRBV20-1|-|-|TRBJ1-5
TGCAGTGCTAGAGATTGGGCAGGGATCGATCAGCCCCAGCATTTT
CSARDWAGIDQPQHF
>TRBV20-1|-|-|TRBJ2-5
TGCAGTGCTAGGGGCCGGGGCCGGGGAACGGTGATAAACCAGTACTTC
CSARGRGRGTVINQYF
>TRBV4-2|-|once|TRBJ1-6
TGTGCCAGCAGCCAAGAAGGGGGACATAATCCACCCCTCCACTTT
CASSQEGGHNPPLHF
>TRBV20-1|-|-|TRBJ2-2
TGCACCGCCGGGACAACGAACACCGGGGAGCTGTTTTTT
CTAGTTNTGELFF
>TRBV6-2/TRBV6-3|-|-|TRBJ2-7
TGTGCCAGCAGTTACCCTGTCACGGAGCAGTACTTC
CASSYPVTEQYF
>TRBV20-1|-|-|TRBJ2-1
TGCAGTGCTAGAGACTACCAGAGCTCCTACAATGAGCAGTTCTTC
CSARDYQSSYNEQFF